This T cell receptor beta chain was captured by sequencing in a study of shared clonotypes between healthy human individuals. In the study overall: Sampling drew on donors who were a couple of women and three men aged 18 to 49.

Germline V gives CDR1 SGDLS, CDR2 YYNGEE. The CDR3 is 13 residues long. Trimming stripped 4 bases from V and 2 bases from J, with 9 bases between. Several immunoSEQ plates held equal portions of the genomic DNA taken from each subset. The authors sequenced unsorted PBMC DNA on ten immunoSEQ deep assay plates. Using immunoSEQ multiplex PCR, the repertoire was profiled, and TCRdb retains in-frame clones only, with some absent. The sample lists fewer than 650,000 clones, 76% occurring once. The study enrolled healthy HIV-negative adults without recent acute infections or vaccinations as donors. A few counts support this clone.

The chain has TRBV9 and TRBJ1-1; D gene uncertain. Sequencing was done on a sample of PBMCs. The TCR sequence derives from a woman in her thirties or forties in good health. Some clones in this sample may be carry-over from other donors' samples. The CDR3 DNA sequence: TGTGCCAGCAGCTACATTACTAACACTGAAGCTTTCTTT. This codes for CASSYITNTEAFF.